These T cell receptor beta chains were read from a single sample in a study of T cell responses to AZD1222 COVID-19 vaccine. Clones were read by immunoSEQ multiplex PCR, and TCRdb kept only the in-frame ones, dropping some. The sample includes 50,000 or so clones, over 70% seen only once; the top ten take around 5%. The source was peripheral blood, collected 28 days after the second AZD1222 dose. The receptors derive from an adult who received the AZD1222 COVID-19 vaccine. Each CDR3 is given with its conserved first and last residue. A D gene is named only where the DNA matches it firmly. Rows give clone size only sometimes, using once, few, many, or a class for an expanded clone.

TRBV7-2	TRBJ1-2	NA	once	CASSTYRDHGYTF	TGTGCCAGCAGCACCTACAGGGACCATGGCTACACCTTC
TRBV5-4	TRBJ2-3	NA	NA	CASSSERRADTQYF	TGTGCCAGCAGCTCTGAAAGACGGGCAGATACGCAGTATTTT
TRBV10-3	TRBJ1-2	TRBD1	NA	CAISGQGAETF	TGTGCCATCAGTGGACAGGGGGCGGAGACCTTC
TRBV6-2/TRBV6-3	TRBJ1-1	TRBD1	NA	CASSYGPQGGRRGNTEAFF	TGTGCCAGCAGTTACGGACCCCAGGGGGGGCGAAGGGGGAACACTGAAGCTTTCTTT
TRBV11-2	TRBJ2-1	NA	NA	CASSSFRRGSYNEQFF	TGTGCCAGCAGCTCTTTTAGAAGGGGTTCCTACAATGAGCAGTTCTTC
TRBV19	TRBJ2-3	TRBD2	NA	CASRPTSGVPDTQYF	TGTGCCAGTAGACCGACTAGCGGTGTCCCAGATACGCAGTATTTT
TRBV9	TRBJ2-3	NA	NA	CASSVVAQGPTDTQYF	TGTGCCAGCAGCGTAGTGGCGCAAGGACCCACAGATACGCAGTATTTT
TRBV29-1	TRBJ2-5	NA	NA	CSVGGQSNSQETQYF	TGCAGCGTTGGTGGGCAGTCAAACAGCCAAGAGACCCAGTACTTC
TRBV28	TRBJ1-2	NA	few	CASSLGGQDGYTF	TGTGCCAGCAGTTTGGGGGGGCAGGATGGCTACACCTTC
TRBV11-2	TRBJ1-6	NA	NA	CASSSPGQSSYNSPLHF	TGTGCCAGCAGCTCTCCCGGACAGAGCTCCTATAATTCACCCCTCCACTTT